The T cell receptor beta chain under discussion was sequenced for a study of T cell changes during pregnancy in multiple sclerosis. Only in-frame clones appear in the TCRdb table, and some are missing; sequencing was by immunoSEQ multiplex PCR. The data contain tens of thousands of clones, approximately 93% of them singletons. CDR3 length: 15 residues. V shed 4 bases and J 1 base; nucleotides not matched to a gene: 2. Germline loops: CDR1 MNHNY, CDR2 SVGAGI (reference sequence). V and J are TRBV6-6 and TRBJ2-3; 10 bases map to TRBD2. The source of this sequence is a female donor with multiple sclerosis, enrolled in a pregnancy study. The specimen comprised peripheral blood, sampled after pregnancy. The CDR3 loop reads CASSSGTSGTDTQYF. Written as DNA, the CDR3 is TGTGCCAGCAGTTCCGGGACTAGCGGCACAGATACGCAGTATTTT.